The present T cell receptor beta chain was sequenced within a study of blood T cells in healthy people across ages. Background on the study: There was about one barcoded beta molecule captured by template switching per two T cells.

Investigators took roughly 9.5 milliliters of peripheral blood from every donor. Then a second PCR, running roughly 7 to 12 cycles, was carried out with a sample-barcoded 5' primer and a J-beta primer mix. TCRdb re-called the 5' RACE reads with MiXCR, one entry per CDR3 protein. The sample contains hundreds of thousands of distinct CDR3 sequences, under 45% of which appear only once. Regarding the study as a whole: A strong correlation was seen between TCR beta diversity and naive T cell percentage. Without sorted subsets, naive and antigen-experienced compartments could not be conclusively compared.

The sample holds a few counts of this clonotype. Its antigen is unidentified. CDR1 and CDR2 from the germline V gene are MNHNS and SASEGT. The CDR3 extends over 15 amino acids. J gave up 4 bases and V 3 bases, and 4 bases lay outside the gene matches. This clonotype was obtained from a man between 60 and 75 years old in good health. Input material: blood. The chain employs TRBV6-1 and TRBJ2-3, with 10 nucleotides matching TRBD2. The CDR3 loop is CASSDSGGRADTQYF. The CDR3 bases are TGTGCCAGCAGTGATAGCGGGGGGAGGGCAGATACGCAGTATTTT.